A selection of T cell receptor beta chains follows, all from one sample in a study of blood T cell repertoires in COVID-19. TCRdb keeps only in-frame clones here, not all; method: immunoSEQ multiplex PCR. The sample has about 200,000 clones; 82% are singletons. The specimen sequenced was peripheral blood. These receptors originate from a woman older than 75 with COVID-19, enrolled during active disease. CDR3s include the opening cysteine and the closing phenylalanine or tryptophan. Each record gives: CDR3 length, clone size, V gene, D gene, J gene, CDR3 protein, CDR3 DNA. The D gene is left open where the match is weak. Expanded clones are given a class, and other clones once, few, many or no size at all.

cdr3_length: 16; clone_size: -; v_call: TRBV15; d_call: -; j_call: TRBJ2-7; cdr3_aa: CATSKRPEGLTYEQYF; cdr3_nt: TGTGCCACCAGCAAGCGACCTGAGGGTCTGACTTACGAGCAGTACTTC
cdr3_length: 15; clone_size: few; v_call: TRBV30; d_call: -; j_call: TRBJ2-2; cdr3_aa: CAWYPKRQNTGELFF; cdr3_nt: TGTGCCTGGTACCCGAAGAGACAGAACACCGGGGAGCTGTTTTTT
cdr3_length: 14; clone_size: -; v_call: TRBV5-5; d_call: TRBD1; j_call: TRBJ1-5; cdr3_aa: CASSSGTGYQPQHF; cdr3_nt: TGTGCCAGCAGCTCCGGGACAGGGTATCAGCCCCAGCATTTT
cdr3_length: 15; clone_size: once; v_call: TRBV7-3; d_call: -; j_call: TRBJ2-3; cdr3_aa: CASSLISGSTDTQYF; cdr3_nt: TGTGCCAGCAGCTTAATAAGCGGCAGCACAGATACGCAGTATTTT
cdr3_length: 15; clone_size: -; v_call: TRBV24-1; d_call: -; j_call: TRBJ2-3; cdr3_aa: CATSDTRGSTDTQYF; cdr3_nt: TGTGCCACCAGTGATACGCGGGGAAGCACAGATACGCAGTATTTT
cdr3_length: 15; clone_size: -; v_call: TRBV24-1; d_call: -; j_call: TRBJ1-2; cdr3_aa: CATQNGGSGNYGYTF; cdr3_nt: TGTGCCACCCAGAACGGGGGTAGTGGGAACTATGGCTACACCTTC
cdr3_length: 15; clone_size: once; v_call: TRBV1; d_call: -; j_call: TRBJ1-4; cdr3_aa: CTSSEETGANEKLFF; cdr3_nt: TGCACCAGCAGCGAAGAAACAGGGGCTAATGAAAAACTGTTTTTT
cdr3_length: 15; clone_size: -; v_call: TRBV5-1; d_call: -; j_call: TRBJ1-1; cdr3_aa: CASSLARTENTEAFF; cdr3_nt: TGCGCCAGCAGCTTGGCGAGGACAGAGAACACTGAAGCTTTCTTT
cdr3_length: 13; clone_size: -; v_call: TRBV7-3; d_call: -; j_call: TRBJ1-1; cdr3_aa: CASSFGGNTEAFF; cdr3_nt: TGTGCCAGCAGCTTTGGAGGGAACACTGAAGCTTTCTTT
cdr3_length: 17; clone_size: -; v_call: TRBV28; d_call: TRBD1; j_call: TRBJ2-4; cdr3_aa: CASSRSGQAIVKNIQYF; cdr3_nt: TGTGCCAGCAGTCGATCCGGACAGGCAATAGTCAAAAACATTCAGTACTTC
cdr3_length: 15; clone_size: -; v_call: TRBV28; d_call: -; j_call: TRBJ1-3; cdr3_aa: CAGSGGGPSGNTIYF; cdr3_nt: TGTGCCGGTTCGGGCGGGGGCCCCTCTGGAAACACCATATATTTT
cdr3_length: 16; clone_size: -; v_call: TRBV28; d_call: TRBD1; j_call: TRBJ2-7; cdr3_aa: CASSPPTTGGRTGSVF; cdr3_nt: TGTGCCAGCAGTCCCCCTACTACAGGGGGCAGAACAGGGTCAGTCTTC
cdr3_length: 14; clone_size: -; v_call: TRBV2; d_call: -; j_call: TRBJ1-5; cdr3_aa: CASSELGPDQPQHF; cdr3_nt: TGTGCCAGCAGTGAGCTGGGGCCGGATCAGCCCCAGCATTTT
cdr3_length: 15; clone_size: -; v_call: TRBV25-1; d_call: -; j_call: TRBJ1-6; cdr3_aa: CASSGHQGRNSPLHF; cdr3_nt: TGTGCCAGCAGTGGTCACCAGGGTAGGAATTCACCCCTCCACTTT
cdr3_length: 13; clone_size: -; v_call: TRBV7-3; d_call: -; j_call: TRBJ2-5; cdr3_aa: CASSVQGLETQYF; cdr3_nt: TGTGCCAGCAGCGTACAGGGCCTAGAGACCCAGTACTTC
cdr3_length: 15; clone_size: -; v_call: TRBV11-2; d_call: TRBD1; j_call: TRBJ2-5; cdr3_aa: CASSLGDSHQWTQYF; cdr3_nt: TGTGCCAGCAGCCTCGGGGACAGCCACCAGTGGACCCAGTACTTC
cdr3_length: 16; clone_size: -; v_call: TRBV7-6; d_call: -; j_call: TRBJ1-4; cdr3_aa: CASSPQGNGANEKLFF; cdr3_nt: TGTGCCAGCAGCCCCCAGGGGAATGGAGCTAATGAAAAACTGTTTTTT
cdr3_length: 15; clone_size: -; v_call: TRBV19; d_call: -; j_call: TRBJ1-5; cdr3_aa: CASTPLMGGNQPQHF; cdr3_nt: TGTGCCAGTACACCCTTGATGGGGGGAAATCAGCCCCAGCATTTT
cdr3_length: 13; clone_size: -; v_call: TRBV6-1; d_call: TRBD1; j_call: TRBJ1-2; cdr3_aa: CASSERDSYGYTF; cdr3_nt: TGTGCCAGCAGTGAGAGGGACAGCTATGGCTACACCTTC
cdr3_length: 14; clone_size: -; v_call: TRBV30; d_call: TRBD1; j_call: TRBJ2-2; cdr3_aa: CAWSAGQEAGELFF; cdr3_nt: TGTGCCTGGAGTGCGGGACAGGAGGCCGGGGAGCTGTTTTTT
cdr3_length: 16; clone_size: -; v_call: TRBV6-2/TRBV6-3; d_call: TRBD1; j_call: TRBJ2-3; cdr3_aa: CASSSRRTGAADTQYF; cdr3_nt: TGTGCCAGCAGTTCCAGGAGGACAGGGGCCGCAGATACGCAGTATTTT
cdr3_length: 15; clone_size: -; v_call: TRBV19; d_call: -; j_call: TRBJ1-5; cdr3_aa: CASSIAGDGNQPQHF; cdr3_nt: TGTGCCAGTAGTATTGCAGGGGATGGCAATCAGCCCCAGCATTTT
cdr3_length: 13; clone_size: -; v_call: TRBV7-6; d_call: -; j_call: TRBJ1-1; cdr3_aa: CASSLQRSTEAFF; cdr3_nt: TGTGCCAGCAGCTTACAGAGGAGCACTGAAGCTTTCTTT
cdr3_length: 14; clone_size: few; v_call: TRBV30; d_call: TRBD2; j_call: TRBJ2-1; cdr3_aa: CAPTGTSGRSEQFF; cdr3_nt: TGTGCTCCGACCGGGACTAGCGGGAGAAGTGAGCAGTTCTTC
cdr3_length: 12; clone_size: -; v_call: TRBV28; d_call: -; j_call: TRBJ1-1; cdr3_aa: CASGEVVTEAFF; cdr3_nt: TGTGCCAGCGGGGAGGTGGTCACTGAAGCTTTCTTT
cdr3_length: 14; clone_size: -; v_call: TRBV27; d_call: -; j_call: TRBJ1-5; cdr3_aa: CASNYAFSNQPQHF; cdr3_nt: TGTGCCAGCAACTACGCGTTTAGCAATCAGCCCCAGCATTTT
cdr3_length: 11; clone_size: -; v_call: TRBV20-1; d_call: TRBD1; j_call: TRBJ2-3; cdr3_aa: CSASQGNTQYF; cdr3_nt: TGCAGTGCTTCACAGGGGAATACGCAGTATTTT
cdr3_length: 15; clone_size: -; v_call: TRBV27; d_call: -; j_call: TRBJ2-1; cdr3_aa: CASRPGVQGFGEQFF; cdr3_nt: TGTGCCAGCAGACCGGGGGTCCAGGGATTTGGTGAGCAGTTCTTC
cdr3_length: 16; clone_size: -; v_call: TRBV25-1; d_call: TRBD1; j_call: TRBJ1-2; cdr3_aa: CATPVVGTGQGYGYTF; cdr3_nt: TGTGCCACCCCGGTGGTGGGGACAGGTCAGGGGTATGGCTACACCTTC
cdr3_length: 14; clone_size: -; v_call: TRBV7-9; d_call: TRBD1; j_call: TRBJ1-2; cdr3_aa: CASSWGQGNYGYTF; cdr3_nt: TGTGCCAGCAGTTGGGGACAGGGGAACTATGGCTACACCTTC
cdr3_length: 14; clone_size: -; v_call: TRBV5-1; d_call: -; j_call: TRBJ2-7; cdr3_aa: CASCEIPLSYEQYF; cdr3_nt: TGCGCCAGCTGTGAGATACCTCTCTCCTACGAGCAGTACTTC
cdr3_length: 16; clone_size: once; v_call: TRBV5-1; d_call: TRBD1; j_call: TRBJ1-1; cdr3_aa: CASSPSGQLGNTEAFF; cdr3_nt: TGCGCCAGCAGCCCCTCGGGACAGCTTGGGAACACTGAAGCTTTCTTT
cdr3_length: 15; clone_size: few; v_call: TRBV20-1; d_call: TRBD1; j_call: TRBJ2-3; cdr3_aa: CSAIDGTGGTDTQYF; cdr3_nt: TGCAGTGCTATTGATGGGACAGGGGGAACAGATACGCAGTATTTT
cdr3_length: 13; clone_size: -; v_call: TRBV19; d_call: -; j_call: TRBJ1-2; cdr3_aa: CASSAGENYGYTF; cdr3_nt: TGTGCCAGTAGCGCGGGGGAGAACTATGGCTACACCTTC
cdr3_length: 13; clone_size: -; v_call: TRBV7-2; d_call: TRBD1; j_call: TRBJ1-2; cdr3_aa: CASSPTGGAGYTF; cdr3_nt: TGTGCCAGCAGCCCTACAGGGGGAGCTGGCTACACCTTC
cdr3_length: 14; clone_size: -; v_call: TRBV6-6; d_call: TRBD2; j_call: TRBJ2-5; cdr3_aa: CANLLAGGQETQYF; cdr3_nt: TGTGCCAACCTACTAGCGGGAGGGCAGGAGACCCAGTACTTC
cdr3_length: 16; clone_size: -; v_call: TRBV7-8; d_call: TRBD2; j_call: TRBJ2-7; cdr3_aa: CASSRTGGGNSYEQYF; cdr3_nt: TGTGCCAGCAGCCGGACGGGAGGAGGGAATTCCTACGAGCAGTACTTC
cdr3_length: 15; clone_size: -; v_call: TRBV19; d_call: -; j_call: TRBJ1-1; cdr3_aa: CASSIIGSRRTEAFF; cdr3_nt: TGTGCCAGTAGTATAATAGGGAGTCGACGCACTGAAGCTTTCTTT
cdr3_length: 16; clone_size: -; v_call: TRBV7-9; d_call: TRBD1; j_call: TRBJ1-4; cdr3_aa: CASSVSAGTGSGKLFF; cdr3_nt: TGTGCCAGCAGCGTCTCGGCCGGGACAGGGAGCGGAAAACTGTTTTTT
cdr3_length: 15; clone_size: -; v_call: TRBV3-1/TRBV3-2; d_call: TRBD2; j_call: TRBJ2-1; cdr3_aa: CASSQGAGGYNEQFF; cdr3_nt: TGTGCCAGCAGCCAAGGAGCGGGAGGATACAATGAGCAGTTCTTC
cdr3_length: 12; clone_size: -; v_call: TRBV6-4; d_call: -; j_call: TRBJ2-2; cdr3_aa: CASSPDTGELFF; cdr3_nt: TGTGCCAGCAGCCCAGACACCGGGGAGCTGTTTTTT
cdr3_length: 14; clone_size: -; v_call: TRBV19; d_call: TRBD1; j_call: TRBJ2-5; cdr3_aa: CASSSTGEQETQYF; cdr3_nt: TGTGCCAGTAGTTCAACAGGGGAACAAGAGACCCAGTACTTC
cdr3_length: 12; clone_size: -; v_call: TRBV29-1; d_call: TRBD1; j_call: TRBJ1-4; cdr3_aa: CSVRQGAEKLFF; cdr3_nt: TGCAGCGTGAGACAGGGAGCTGAAAAACTGTTTTTT
cdr3_length: 15; clone_size: -; v_call: TRBV12-5; d_call: TRBD1; j_call: TRBJ2-3; cdr3_aa: CASGATGGYTDTQYF; cdr3_nt: TGTGCTAGTGGGGCGACAGGGGGATACACAGATACGCAGTATTTT
cdr3_length: 13; clone_size: once; v_call: TRBV28; d_call: -; j_call: TRBJ2-7; cdr3_aa: CASSFYSGNEQYF; cdr3_nt: TGTGCCAGCAGTTTTTATTCAGGGAACGAGCAGTACTTC
cdr3_length: 15; clone_size: -; v_call: TRBV7-3; d_call: TRBD2; j_call: TRBJ2-1; cdr3_aa: CASSPQTSTYNEQFF; cdr3_nt: TGTGCCAGCAGCCCCCAGACTAGCACCTACAATGAGCAGTTCTTC
cdr3_length: 17; clone_size: -; v_call: TRBV19; d_call: -; j_call: TRBJ1-1; cdr3_aa: CASSIGGGAYMNTEAFF; cdr3_nt: TGTGCCAGTAGTATAGGAGGGGGAGCCTACATGAACACTGAAGCTTTCTTT
cdr3_length: 17; clone_size: -; v_call: TRBV11-2; d_call: -; j_call: TRBJ1-3; cdr3_aa: CASSLALVGETGNTIYF; cdr3_nt: TGTGCCAGCAGCTTAGCTTTGGTCGGGGAAACTGGAAACACCATATATTTT
cdr3_length: 14; clone_size: once; v_call: TRBV5-1; d_call: TRBD1; j_call: TRBJ1-5; cdr3_aa: CASSLEGANQPQHF; cdr3_nt: TGCGCCAGCAGCTTGGAGGGGGCCAACCAGCCCCAGCATTTT
cdr3_length: 15; clone_size: -; v_call: TRBV6-5; d_call: TRBD1; j_call: TRBJ2-7; cdr3_aa: CASNSVTGSIYEQYF; cdr3_nt: TGTGCCAGCAACTCCGTGACAGGGTCCATCTACGAGCAGTACTTC
cdr3_length: 15; clone_size: -; v_call: TRBV2; d_call: -; j_call: TRBJ1-5; cdr3_aa: CASSDRVKSSQPQHF; cdr3_nt: TGTGCCAGCAGTGACAGGGTAAAAAGCAGTCAGCCCCAGCATTTT
cdr3_length: 16; clone_size: -; v_call: TRBV10-1; d_call: TRBD2; j_call: TRBJ2-1; cdr3_aa: CASSGLAGTSYNEQFF; cdr3_nt: TGCGCCAGCAGTGGACTAGCGGGGACGTCCTACAATGAGCAGTTCTTC